This TCR beta chain comes out of a study of T cells after posttransplantation cyclophosphamide. The assay was immunoSEQ multiplex PCR, and TCRdb's table has in-frame clones only and misses some. The sample has about 66,000 clones, just under 95% seen once; the top ten hold about 3%. With regard to this clone: Its antigen is not identified.

Study-wide findings and caveats: Tissue-infiltrating T cells from skin or gut overlapped little with blood T cells. Recipient CMV seropositivity and CMV reactivation strongly tracked TRB clonality. Donor-recipient repertoire similarity was low at 1-2 months, rising over year one.

Peripheral blood was collected from the related graft donor on the marrow donation day. The CDR3 totals 16 residues. The junction had 2 bases not matched to a gene; V was cut back by 2 bases and J by 2 bases. Per the germline V gene, CDR1 is LNHNV and CDR2 is YYDKDF (reference sequence). The chain couples TRBV15 to TRBJ2-5; TRBD2 aligns across 13 bases. Sequencing was done on a sample of PBMCs. The receptor's source is a woman in her twenties or thirties in good health and a related stem cell transplant donor. The CDR3 DNA reads as TGTGCCACCAGCAGACTACTAGCGGGGGGGCAAGAGACCCAGTACTTC. The encoded protein is CATSRLLAGGQETQYF.